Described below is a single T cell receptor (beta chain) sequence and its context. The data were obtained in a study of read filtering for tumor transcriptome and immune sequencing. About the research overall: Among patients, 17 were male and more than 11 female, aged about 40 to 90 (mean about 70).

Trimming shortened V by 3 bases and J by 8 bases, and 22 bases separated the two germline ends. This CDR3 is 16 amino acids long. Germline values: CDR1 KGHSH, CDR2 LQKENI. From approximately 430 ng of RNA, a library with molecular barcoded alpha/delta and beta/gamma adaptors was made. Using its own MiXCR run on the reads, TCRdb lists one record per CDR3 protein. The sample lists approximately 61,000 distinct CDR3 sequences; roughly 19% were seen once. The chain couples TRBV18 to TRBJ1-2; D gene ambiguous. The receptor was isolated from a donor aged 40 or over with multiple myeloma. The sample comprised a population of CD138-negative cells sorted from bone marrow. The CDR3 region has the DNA TGTGCCAGCTCACCCCCGGAGCCAGCAGGAGCGTACGGCTACACCTTC. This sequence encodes CASSPPEPAGAYGYTF.